This T cell receptor beta chain is drawn from a study of technical replicates of blood from four donors. The CDR3 consists of 13 residues. Germline V lookup: CDR1 SGHTA, CDR2 FQGNSA. V was clipped by 5 bases and J by 8 bases, with 13 bases between them. Data came from immunoSEQ multiplex PCR; TCRdb stores just in-frame clones and leaves some out. The table has around 93,000 clones, 85% to 95% seen once. The rearrangement links TRBV7-2 to TRBJ2-1, with a weak D call TRBD1 (5 bases). Sequencing was carried out using T cells isolated from PBMCs. The sequence derives from a human donor in good health. The CDR3 coding sequence is TGTGCCAGCAGCGACATAAGGGGCTATGAGCAGTTCTTC. Its translation is CASSDIRGYEQFF.